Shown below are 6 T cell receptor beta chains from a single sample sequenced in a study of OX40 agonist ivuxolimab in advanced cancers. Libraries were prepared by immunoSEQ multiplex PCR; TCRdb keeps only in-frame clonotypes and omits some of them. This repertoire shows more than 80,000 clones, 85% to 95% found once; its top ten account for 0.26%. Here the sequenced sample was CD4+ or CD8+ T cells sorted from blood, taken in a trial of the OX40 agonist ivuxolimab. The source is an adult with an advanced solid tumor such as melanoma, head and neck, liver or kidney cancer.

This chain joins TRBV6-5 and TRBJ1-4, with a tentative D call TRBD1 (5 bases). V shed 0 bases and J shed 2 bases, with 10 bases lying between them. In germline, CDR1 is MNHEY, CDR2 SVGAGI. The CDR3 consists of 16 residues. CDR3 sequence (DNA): TGTGCCAGCAGTTACTCGGGGGGAGGTACTAATGAAAAACTGTTTTTT. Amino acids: CASSYSGGGTNEKLFF.

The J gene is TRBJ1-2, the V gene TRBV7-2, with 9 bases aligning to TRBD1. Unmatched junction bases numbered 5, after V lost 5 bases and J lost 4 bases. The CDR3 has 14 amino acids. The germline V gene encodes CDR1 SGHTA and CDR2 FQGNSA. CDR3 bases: TGTGCCAGCAGCGCGACAGGGGGTGGCTATGGCTACACCTTC. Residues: CASSATGGGYGYTF.

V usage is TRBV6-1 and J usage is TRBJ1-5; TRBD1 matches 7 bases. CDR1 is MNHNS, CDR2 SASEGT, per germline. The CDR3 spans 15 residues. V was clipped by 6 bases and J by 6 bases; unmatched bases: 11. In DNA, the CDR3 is TGTGCCAGCAGAGAGGGGGCGGGGAGGGGTCAGCCCCAGCATTTT. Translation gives CASREGAGRGQPQHF.

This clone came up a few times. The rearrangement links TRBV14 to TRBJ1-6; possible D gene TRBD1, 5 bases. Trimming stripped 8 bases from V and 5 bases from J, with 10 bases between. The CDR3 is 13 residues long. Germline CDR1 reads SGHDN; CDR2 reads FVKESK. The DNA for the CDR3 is TGTGCCAGCGCCCGGGGCCATAATTCACCCCTCCACTTT. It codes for CASARGHNSPLHF.

CDR3 nucleotides: TGTGCCAGCAAATCCGCCAGGAGGACGCGAACCTTGAGCTCCTACAATGAGCAGTTCTTC. Its protein is CASKSARRTRTLSSYNEQFF. J is TRBJ2-1 and V is TRBV19; possible D gene TRBD2, 5 bases. The CDR3 consists of 20 residues. Germline-derived CDR1 and CDR2 are LNHDA and SQIVND (reference sequence). Trimming pared 9 bases from V and 0 bases from J, leaving 30 bases between. The entire variable domain, with the rest obtained from reference TRBV19 and TRBJ2-1, is as follows: DGGITQSPKYLFRKEGQNVTLSCEQNLNHDAMYWYRQDPGQGLRLIYYSQIVNDFQKGDIAEGYSVSREKKESFPLTVTSAQKNPTAFYLCASKSARRTRTLSSYNEQFFGPGTRLTVL.

Here the CDR3 reads CASSSGTGRNIQYF. CDR3 nucleotides: TGTGCCAGCAGTTCTGGGACAGGGAGGAACATTCAGTACTTC. The J gene is TRBJ2-4, the V gene TRBV27, with 9 bases lining up with TRBD1. The CDR3 has 14 residues. The germline V gene has CDR1 MNHEY and CDR2 SMNVEV (reference sequence). After removal of 4 bases from V and 7 bases from J, the junction contained 5 bases not matched to a gene.